The entry below describes one TCR beta chain. Its antigen remains unknown. The data were taken from a study of T-cell memory formation after mild COVID-19. Whole-study findings and limits: Contracting CD4+ clones lay largely in CM and EM, with CD8+ ones residing in EMRA. Balance between CD4 and CD8 was seen in clones contracting day 15 to 85, and a CD4+ lean was seen in later expanders. The pre-infection memory compartment contained some responding clones, suggesting cross-reactive memory joined.

TCRdb processed the 5' RACE reads anew with MiXCR; each CDR3 protein has one entry. The table has 400,000 or so distinct CDR3 sequences, 20% seen once. This CDR3 has 15 amino acids. Germline V lookup: CDR1 GTSNPN, CDR2 SVGIG (reference sequence). V gave up 0 bases and J gave up 3 bases; unmatched junction bases: 2. The rearrangement links TRBV30 to TRBJ2-1, with TRBD1 matching over 10 bases. Sequenced material: PBMCs or a T cell subset sorted from them (not recorded which). The origin of this receptor is an adult woman who had mild COVID-19 (a few samples of this study predate the infection). Cell type and time point are not known. The CDR3 DNA is TGTGCCTGGAGTGTAGGGACAGGGGTCTACAATGAGCAGTTCTTC. Encoded protein: CAWSVGTGVYNEQFF.